This paragraph reports one T cell receptor (beta chain). The data originate from a study of blood T cell repertoires in COVID-19. Study as a whole: Material from acute and convalescent COVID-19 was sourced from the United States, Italy and Spain. From T cells, B-cell-depleted T cells, or PBMCs came the material, which was cDNA or gDNA.

Per the authors' pipeline: The authors estimated nucleated cell counts from reference gene primer amplification. Clones were sequenced by immunoSEQ multiplex PCR, and TCRdb holds only the in-frame ones, with some missing. Clone size and V and J calls were adopted from that table, with D and trimming inferred from the DNA. The data contain some 250,000 clones, just over 85% of them seen just once; the ten biggest clones take up about 2.2%. This receptor was obtained from a young man who had recovered from COVID-19. Sequenced: peripheral blood.

CDR3 sequence (DNA): TGCAGTGCTAGAGTCGGGTACACCTTC. As protein: CSARVGYTF. V gene TRBV20-1 combines with J gene TRBJ1-2; the D is unclear. V was clipped by 1 base and J by 11 bases, with 5 bases between them. Germline V lookup: CDR1 DFQATT, CDR2 SNEGSKA (reference sequence). This CDR3 spans 9 amino acids.